A single sample gave rise to the 27 T cell receptor beta chains below, sequenced in a study of CD8 T cells in ankylosing spondylitis. MiXCR, applied by TCRdb to the 5' RACE reads, yields one record per CDR3 protein. This table holds 250,000 to 400,000 distinct CDR3 sequences, roughly 11% found once. Sequencing was done on a sample of blood, either unsorted or a sorted T cell fraction (not recorded which). The receptors here all came from a female donor with ankylosing spondylitis or in good health (not recorded which).

This clonotype was counted at least ten times. The chain has TRBV4-1 and TRBJ2-7; 9 bases are a match to TRBD1. Germline V gives CDR1 MGHRA, CDR2 YSYEKL. The CDR3 totals 16 residues. The ends lost 5 bases at V and 0 bases at J; junction bases unmatched: 8. CDR3 loop: CASSSDGQGSSYEQYF. In nucleotides, the CDR3 is TGCGCCAGCAGCTCAGACGGACAGGGGAGCTCCTACGAGCAGTACTTC.

In this sample, this clonotype turned up many times. At one boundary the junction diverges from the germline segment, which might be a read error. The rearrangement uses TRBV6-5 and TRBJ2-1, with TRBD1 matching over 7 bases. In germline, CDR1 is MNHEY, CDR2 SVGAGI. CDR3 length: 15 amino acids. In DNA, the CDR3 is TGTGCCAGCACTTACCGGGACAGCTCCTACAATGAGCAGTTCTTC. It yields the protein CASTYRDSSYNEQFF.

This clonotype was seen ten or more times. The chain links TRBV5-1 to TRBJ2-7, with TRBD1 matching over 10 bases. Trimming removed 4 bases from V and 4 bases from J; junction bases left unmatched: 5. The CDR3 totals 14 residues. Germline V gene data show CDR1 as SGHRS and CDR2 as YFSETQ. CDR3: CASSPPDRGYEQYF. The CDR3 DNA follows: TGCGCCAGCAGCCCCCCGGACAGGGGGTACGAGCAGTACTTC.

The rearrangement links TRBV4-2 to TRBJ1-6, with D hard to call. Germline V gives CDR1 LGHNA, CDR2 YNFKEQ. Trimming took 0 bases from V and 9 from J, leaving 6 bases between them. The CDR3 runs to 13 residues. CDR3 region: CASSQDKGSPLHF. The CDR3 DNA reads TGTGCCAGCAGCCAAGATAAAGGTTCACCCCTCCACTTT.

The rearrangement links TRBV2 to TRBJ2-1, with TRBD2 as a possible D gene (6 bases). Trimming cost V 0 bases and J 9 bases, with 15 bases left between them. From germline, CDR1 is SNHLY and CDR2 FYNNEI. The CDR3 has 15 amino acids. The CDR3 DNA reads TGTGCCAGCAGTGAAGCCCTGGAGGGGCATGGTGAGCAGTTCTTC. Residues: CASSEALEGHGEQFF.

This rearrangement joins TRBV7-2 to TRBJ2-3; no definite D call. The CDR3 runs to 16 residues. V was clipped by 1 base and J by 2 bases, with 13 bases between them. Germline V gene sequence: CDR1 SGHTA, CDR2 FQGNSA. CDR3 nucleotides: TGTGCCAGCAGCTTAGTTACCACAAAAAACACAGATACGCAGTATTTT. Protein: CASSLVTTKNTDTQYF.

This clonotype was seen ten or more times. This rearrangement joins TRBV5-1 to TRBJ2-7; a possible D gene is TRBD1 (6 bases). There are 15 residues in the CDR3. Between the trimmed V and J ends, which lost 3 bases and 3 bases, there was a span of 16 bases. The germline gives CDR1 SGHRS, CDR2 YFSETQ. The CDR3 reads CASSSQTGIIYEQYF. The CDR3 nucleotides read TGCGCCAGCAGCTCACAGACAGGAATTATCTACGAGCAGTACTTC.

At least ten counts were recorded for this clonotype. V and J are TRBV15 and TRBJ1-1, with D possibly matching TRBD1 (5 bases). Germline V CDR1 and CDR2: LNHNV, YYDKDF (reference sequence). Trimming left V 1 base short and J 4 bases short, with 16 bases between. CDR3 length: 16 amino acids. Written as DNA, the CDR3 is TGTGCCACCAGCAGAGTATTTGGGGTTAGGGGCACTGAAGCTTTCTTT. It codes for CATSRVFGVRGTEAFF.

This clonotype was picked up many times. The chain has TRBV5-1 and TRBJ1-4, with D uncertain. V was shortened by 5 bases and J by 4 bases, with 15 bases between the two germline ends. The CDR3 length is 15 residues. Germline V gene sequence: CDR1 SGHRS, CDR2 YFSETQ. The CDR3 sequence: CASRATAFFNEKLFF. In DNA, the CDR3 is TGCGCCAGCAGGGCCACAGCGTTTTTTAATGAAAAACTGTTTTTT.

This clonotype was recorded at least ten times. The V gene is TRBV20-1, the J gene TRBJ1-3; possible D gene TRBD1, 5 bases. Per germline, CDR1 DFQATT and CDR2 SNEGSKA (reference sequence). The V gene lost 5 bases and the J gene lost 1 base, with 15 bases spanning the gap. This CDR3 spans 15 amino acids. CDR3 residues: CSAPPRRGSGNTIYF. The DNA of the CDR3 is TGCAGTGCTCCCCCCCGGCGGGGGTCTGGAAACACCATATATTTT.

The chain joins TRBV30 to TRBJ1-1; weak D call: TRBD1 (5 bases). The germline V and J ends were trimmed by 5 bases and 1 base, with 5 bases remaining between them. There are 11 residues in the CDR3. Germline loops: CDR1 GTSNPN, CDR2 SVGIG (reference sequence). CDR3 sequence: CAWQGNTEAFF. Written as DNA, the CDR3 is TGTGCCTGGCAGGGGAACACTGAAGCTTTCTTT.

Many counts were recorded for this clonotype. The V and J genes are TRBV20-1 and TRBJ2-7; TRBD2 is a possible D gene (6 bases). V lost 5 bases to trimming and J lost 7 bases, with 27 bases between them. CDR1 and CDR2 from the germline V gene are DFQATT and SNEGSKA (reference sequence). The length of the CDR3 is 16 residues. The CDR3 reads CSAPITPGLYSAEQYF. CDR3 nucleotide sequence: TGCAGTGCTCCCATTACCCCGGGACTCTATTCAGCGGAGCAGTACTTC.

This clonotype was counted ten times or more. V gene TRBV15 combines with J gene TRBJ2-1; 7 nucleotides line up with TRBD2. The germline V gene has CDR1 LNHNV and CDR2 YYDKDF (reference sequence). The trim removed 4 bases at V and 6 bases at J, leaving 3 bases unmatched. The CDR3 length is 13 residues. The CDR3 loop reads CATSMRLANEQFF. CDR3 DNA: TGTGCCACCAGCATGAGACTAGCCAATGAGCAGTTCTTC.

This clonotype was counted only a few times. V usage is TRBV27 and J usage is TRBJ2-4, with TRBD1 matching over 9 bases. Germline-derived CDR1 and CDR2 are MNHEY and SMNVEV (reference sequence). There are 15 residues in the CDR3. Losses at the gene ends were 8 bases for V and 1 base for J; bases not matched to a gene: 6. CDR3 region: CASSGQGIAKNIQYF. The DNA of the CDR3 is TGTGCCAGCTCCGGACAGGGGATCGCCAAAAACATTCAGTACTTC.

This clonotype was seen repeatedly, ten times or more. This chain links TRBV28 with TRBJ1-1, with D perhaps matching TRBD1 (5 bases). Germline V gene sequence: CDR1 MDHEN, CDR2 SYDVKM. This CDR3 comprises 13 residues. V was pared by 9 bases and J by 2 bases, with 13 bases between. The CDR3 loop reads CASSGTPNTEAFF. The CDR3 nucleotides read TGTGCCAGTTCAGGGACCCCCAACACTGAAGCTTTCTTT.

The chain employs TRBV20-1 and TRBJ1-5; the D is unclear. The CDR3 runs to 14 residues. Germline values: CDR1 DFQATT, CDR2 SNEGSKA (reference sequence). Trimming took 6 bases from V and 4 from J, leaving 16 bases between them. The CDR3 loop is CSAREGRANQPQHF. For the CDR3, the DNA is TGCAGTGCCCGGGAAGGTCGGGCTAATCAGCCCCAGCATTTT.

This clonotype was found many times. CDR3 sequence reads: CASSPPGRPLIGEQYF. The CDR3 DNA sequence: TGTGCCAGCAGTCCCCCGGGACGTCCTCTTATTGGCGAGCAGTACTTC. The V call is TRBV28, the J call TRBJ2-7; TRBD1 or TRBD2 may be the D gene (5 bases each). V dropped 5 bases and J dropped 6 bases, with 23 bases sitting between them. This CDR3 comprises 16 residues. Germline CDR1 is MDHEN and CDR2 is SYDVKM.

This clonotype has a count of ten or more. J is TRBJ2-1 and V is TRBV27, with D possibly called TRBD1 or TRBD2 (6 bases each). This CDR3 is 12 amino acids long. Germline V gene data show CDR1 as MNHEY and CDR2 as SMNVEV (reference sequence). V lost 5 bases to trimming and J lost 7 bases, with 9 bases between them. This CDR3 is CASSQGGNEQFF. CDR3 DNA: TGTGCCAGCAGTCAAGGGGGGAATGAGCAGTTCTTC.

There are many counts of this clonotype. This chain connects TRBV9 to TRBJ2-1, with 7 bases lining up with TRBD1. After removal of 2 bases from V and 0 bases from J, the junction contained 2 bases not matched to a gene. The CDR3 totals 15 residues. Looked up from germline, CDR1 is SGDLS and CDR2 is YYNGEE. CDR3 sequence reads: CASSVEGASYNEQFF. DNA of the CDR3: TGTGCCAGCAGCGTTGAGGGGGCCTCCTACAATGAGCAGTTCTTC.

The chain links TRBV7-8 to TRBJ1-4; possibly TRBD1 for D (5 bases). The CDR3 length is 13 residues. The V gene's germline CDR1 is SGHVS and CDR2 FQNEAQ. Trimming left V 5 bases short and J 7 bases short, with 11 bases between. The chain's CDR3 is CASSQGPLEKLFF. Written as DNA, the CDR3 is TGTGCCAGCAGCCAGGGCCCCCTTGAAAAACTGTTTTTT.

The table lists this clonotype with a few counts. This chain uses TRBV20-1 with TRBJ2-7; 10 bases match TRBD2. Trimming removed 0 bases from V and 3 bases from J; junction bases left unmatched: 5. Germline values: CDR1 DFQATT, CDR2 SNEGSKA (reference sequence). The CDR3 extends over 15 amino acids. The CDR3 sequence is CSARDGASGSYEQYF. CDR3 in DNA: TGCAGTGCTAGAGATGGGGCTAGCGGGAGCTACGAGCAGTACTTC.

This clonotype has at least ten counts. The V gene is TRBV5-1, the J gene TRBJ2-7, with D unclear. CDR3 length: 13 residues. Per germline, CDR1 SGHRS and CDR2 YFSETQ. V lost 4 bases, J lost 7 bases, and 15 bases lay in between. CDR3 bases: TGCGCCAGCAGCGACGGGCCCCTTGAGGAGCAGTACTTC. Its protein product is CASSDGPLEEQYF.

This clonotype was recorded many times. The V gene is TRBV24-1, the J gene TRBJ2-3; D gene uncertain. Trimming took off 0 bases at V and 3 bases at J, with 12 bases between the two ends. The length of the CDR3 is 16 residues. CDR1 and CDR2 (germline): KGHDR, SFDVKD. The CDR3 DNA is TGTGCCACCAGTGATTTGGGCAGCAAGGGAACAGATACGCAGTATTTT. This gives the protein CATSDLGSKGTDTQYF.

This clonotype was detected a few times. This sequence joins TRBV27 and TRBJ2-1; 10 nucleotides agree with TRBD2. V trimming: 3 bases; J trimming: 5 bases; junction bases outside the gene matches: 10. CDR3 length equals 17 residues. Germline V gene data show CDR1 as MNHEY and CDR2 as SMNVEV (reference sequence). CDR3 sequence: CASSFPLAGVTHNEQFF. In DNA, the CDR3 is TGTGCCAGCAGTTTCCCGCTAGCGGGAGTTACCCACAATGAGCAGTTCTTC.

Ten or more counts support this clonotype. The V and J genes are TRBV29-1 and TRBJ2-5; the D gene could be TRBD1 or TRBD2 (5 bases each). CDR3 size: 12 residues. Deletions cut 3 bases from V and 5 bases from J, with 10 bases between. Germline CDR1 SQVTM, CDR2 ANQGSEA. The CDR3 loop reads CSVDRAGETQYF. The CDR3, as DNA: TGCAGCGTTGACAGGGCGGGTGAGACCCAGTACTTC.

This clonotype occurred a few times. This chain joins TRBV6-5 and TRBJ1-1; D remains unclear. Per germline, CDR1 MNHEY and CDR2 SVGAGI. The CDR3 is made up of 14 amino acids. Trimming took 3 bases from V and 1 from J, leaving 9 bases between them. The DNA for the CDR3 is TGTGCCAGCAGTTATAGGGCTAAGAACACTGAAGCTTTCTTT. This sequence encodes CASSYRAKNTEAFF.

Of note for this clonotype: It may be a read error: a sequence one base away is much more abundant. V usage is TRBV5-1 and J usage is TRBJ1-3; a weak D match, TRBD1 (5 bases). The germline gives CDR1 SGHRS, CDR2 YFSETQ. V lost 3 bases to trimming and J lost 0 bases, with 7 bases between them. The CDR3 loop spans 14 amino acids. The chain's CDR3 is CASSSDNSGNTIYF. The DNA for the CDR3 is TGCGCCAGCAGCTCGGACAACTCTGGAAACACCATATATTTT.